These 18 T cell receptor beta chains originate from one sample sequenced in a study of identical twins. TCRdb reanalysed the 5' RACE reads using MiXCR and keeps one entry per CDR3 protein. The profile shows 450,000 to 500,000 distinct CDR3 sequences, about 13% of them singletons. These records were also assigned to another study, of yellow fever vaccine responses in identical twins.

Sequencing was done on a sample of CD4+ T cells sorted from blood. All receptors come from a woman younger than 35 in good health.

This clonotype was detected a few times. Its ends do not fully match the called genes, so a read error is possible. CDR3 protein: CASQELERAHF. The CDR3, as DNA: TGTGCCAGCCAAGAACTCGAAAGGGCACACTTC. The chain recombines TRBV28 with TRBJ2-7, with D unresolved. This CDR3 has 11 residues. Germline CDR1 MDHEN, CDR2 SYDVKM.

CDR3 DNA sequence: TGTGCCAGCAGTCCCATTGGACTAGCGGGAGTGAAGACCCAGTACTTC. This sequence encodes CASSPIGLAGVKTQYF. The chain carries TRBV6-6 and TRBJ2-5; TRBD2 agrees at 13 bases. V lost 5 bases, J lost 6 bases, and 9 bases stayed unmatched. Germline CDR1 is MNHNY and CDR2 is SVGAGI (reference sequence). This CDR3 has 16 amino acids.

J is TRBJ2-3 and V is TRBV9, with D hard to call. CDR1 is SGDLS and CDR2 is YYNGEE in the germline V gene. Trimming pared 3 bases from V and 4 bases from J, leaving 18 bases between. The CDR3 covers 16 residues. CDR3 residues: CASSARPRVGPDTQYF. CDR3 nucleotide sequence: TGTGCCAGCAGCGCACGGCCCCGGGTCGGCCCAGATACGCAGTATTTT.

The chain couples TRBV30 to TRBJ1-4; D is possibly TRBD1 (5 bases). Germline assignment: CDR1 GTSNPN and CDR2 SVGIG (reference sequence). The CDR3 extends over 14 amino acids. Trimming removed 2 bases from V and 4 bases from J, with 11 bases in between. The CDR3 sequence: CAWSPLGVNEKLFF. The CDR3 DNA reads as TGTGCCTGGAGTCCCCTGGGGGTTAATGAAAAACTGTTTTTT.

This clonotype was seen a handful of times. This sequence joins TRBV12-3 or TRBV12-4 and TRBJ2-3, with D uncertain. Trimming pared 4 bases from V and 4 bases from J, leaving 6 bases between. The CDR3 consists of 12 residues. CDR3 loop: CASSYDADTQYF. The CDR3 DNA follows: TGTGCCAGCAGTTATGATGCAGATACGCAGTATTTT.

This clonotype has a handful of counts. The V call is TRBV5-1, the J call TRBJ2-1, with D maybe TRBD2 (6 bases). CDR1 SGHRS and CDR2 YFSETQ come from the germline V gene. The CDR3 spans 14 residues. V was shortened by 0 bases and J by 6 bases, with 10 bases between the two germline ends. CDR3 sequence: CASSLVAGLNEQFF. The CDR3 DNA follows: TGCGCCAGCAGCTTGGTTGCGGGGCTCAATGAGCAGTTCTTC.

This rearrangement joins TRBV7-8 to TRBJ1-1; no clear D gene. V was trimmed by 5 bases and J by 0 bases, leaving 10 bases between them. Germline V gives CDR1 SGHVS, CDR2 FQNEAQ. This CDR3 spans 14 amino acids. CDR3 loop: CASSLRLMNTEAFF. CDR3 sequence (DNA): TGTGCCAGCAGCCTACGGCTTATGAACACTGAAGCTTTCTTT.

The chain links TRBV18 to TRBJ2-3, with TRBD2 matching over 8 bases. This CDR3 has 16 residues. V lost 5 bases, J lost 3 bases, and 10 bases stayed unmatched. From germline, CDR1 is KGHSH and CDR2 LQKENI. CDR3 DNA sequence: TGTGCCAGCTCATTCTCATCCGGGAGGGTGACAGATACGCAGTATTTT. It translates to CASSFSSGRVTDTQYF.

This clonotype has more than one count but fewer than ten. V usage is TRBV28 and J usage is TRBJ1-2; TRBD1 is a possible D gene (6 bases). Trimming took 6 bases from V and 3 from J, leaving 11 bases between them. This CDR3 is built from 13 residues. CDR1 and CDR2 from the germline V gene are MDHEN and SYDVKM. DNA of the CDR3: TGTGCCAGCAGAACAGGGAGATACTATGGCTACACCTTC. This codes for CASRTGRYYGYTF.

This clonotype was counted ten times or more. The chain employs TRBV7-9 and TRBJ2-1; D is unresolved. Germline CDR1 and CDR2: SEHNR and FQNEAQ (reference sequence). The length of the CDR3 is 13 residues. Deletions cut 5 bases from V and 5 bases from J, with 10 bases between. The CDR3 loop is CASSEQGDNEQFF. Written as DNA, the CDR3 is TGTGCCAGCAGCGAGCAAGGCGACAATGAGCAGTTCTTC.

Only a few counts were recorded for this clonotype. V usage is TRBV6-1 and J usage is TRBJ1-6; 10 bases agree with TRBD1. V shed 7 bases, J shed 8 bases, and the junction held 8 bases outside the gene matches. This CDR3 spans 15 amino acids. Germline CDR1 and CDR2: MNHNS and SASEGT. The CDR3 sequence is CASTRRQGADSPLHF. CDR3 in DNA: TGTGCCAGCACCAGAAGACAGGGGGCGGATTCACCCCTCCACTTT.

The J gene is TRBJ2-7, the V gene TRBV6-1; a weak D match, TRBD2 (5 bases). The CDR3 extends over 14 amino acids. In germline, CDR1 is MNHNS, CDR2 SASEGT. Trimming stripped 6 bases from V and 0 bases from J, with 12 bases between. DNA for the CDR3: TGTGCCAGCAGGGACGGGCGGGTCTCCTACGAGCAGTACTTC. Amino acid sequence: CASRDGRVSYEQYF.

This clonotype has more than one count but fewer than ten. The chain carries TRBV24-1 and TRBJ2-6; perhaps D is TRBD1 or TRBD2 (5 bases each). The CDR3 loop spans 19 amino acids. Trimming took off 1 base at V and 0 bases at J, with 15 bases between the two ends. Looked up from germline, CDR1 is KGHDR and CDR2 is SFDVKD. The CDR3 sequence: CATSDFQGVGSSGANVLTF. CDR3 bases: TGTGCCACCAGTGATTTTCAAGGGGTGGGGAGCTCTGGGGCCAACGTCCTGACTTTC.

The chain recombines TRBV20-1 with TRBJ2-7; D might be TRBD1 (6 bases). From germline, CDR1 is DFQATT and CDR2 SNEGSKA (reference sequence). The CDR3 is made up of 16 amino acids. V dropped 3 bases and J dropped 1 base, with 19 bases sitting between them. The CDR3 region is CSASGLRGQGSYEQYF. CDR3 sequence (DNA): TGCAGTGCTAGTGGGCTCAGGGGCCAAGGGTCCTACGAGCAGTACTTC.

V is TRBV9 and J is TRBJ2-7; no firm D call. Germline V CDR1 and CDR2: SGDLS, YYNGEE. This CDR3 region has 14 residues. Trimming took 4 bases from V and 0 from J, leaving 11 bases between them. CDR3 sequence: CASSRMKNSYEQYF. CDR3 coding DNA: TGTGCCAGCAGCAGAATGAAGAACTCCTACGAGCAGTACTTC.

The table lists this clonotype with a few counts. The chain employs TRBV7-9 and TRBJ2-7; D not resolved. Trimming removed 5 bases at V and 4 bases at J, with 9 bases between. The CDR3 consists of 12 residues. Per the germline V gene, CDR1 is SEHNR and CDR2 is FQNEAQ (reference sequence). This CDR3 reads CASSRQEYEQYF. The DNA for the CDR3 is TGTGCCAGCAGCCGGCAGGAATACGAGCAGTACTTC.

The chain recombines TRBV27 with TRBJ2-1; 10 positions match TRBD2. The CDR3 consists of 19 residues. The V gene end was trimmed by 3 bases and the J gene end by 0 bases; junction bases not matched to a gene: 11. Germline values: CDR1 MNHEY, CDR2 SMNVEV (reference sequence). The CDR3 is CASSFSGGALMSSYNEQFF. The CDR3 coding sequence is TGTGCCAGCAGTTTCAGCGGGGGGGCTTTGATGAGCTCCTACAATGAGCAGTTCTTC.

The chain joins TRBV4-3 to TRBJ2-4; D perhaps matches TRBD2 (6 bases). The CDR3 length is 16 residues. Germline V gives CDR1 LGHNA, CDR2 YSLEER. V lost 1 base, J lost 0 bases, and 10 bases lay in between. CDR3 DNA sequence: TGCGCCAGCAGCCAAGTTGGCGGGGTAGCCAAAAACATTCAGTACTTC. Protein product: CASSQVGGVAKNIQYF.